The rows below give T cell receptor beta chains drawn from one sample of a study of shared clonotypes between healthy human individuals. Data came from immunoSEQ multiplex PCR; TCRdb stores just in-frame clones and leaves some out. This repertoire shows 2 million to 3 million clones, roughly 93% found once; its top ten account for approximately 0.35%. The specimen was naive CD4+ T cells from PBMCs. These receptors all come from a man in his late teens or twenties in good health. Some clones in this sample may be carry-over from other donors' samples. CDR3s include the opening cysteine and the closing phenylalanine or tryptophan. A D gene is named only where the DNA matches it firmly. Not all rows give a size; the values are once, few, many and, for expanded clones, a class.

d_gene | abundance | j_gene | v_gene | CDR3aa | CDR3nt
TRBD1 | NA | TRBJ2-7 | TRBV2 | CASSRDRGRTYEQYF | TGTGCCAGCAGTCGGGACAGGGGGCGAACCTACGAGCAGTACTTC
NA | NA | TRBJ1-1 | TRBV28 | CASSTPATGWAFF | TGTGCCAGCAGTACTCCGGCTACAGGGTGGGCTTTCTTT
NA | NA | TRBJ2-3 | TRBV7-2 | CASSLVAGLKDTQYF | TGTGCCAGCAGCTTAGTGGCAGGCCTCAAAGATACGCAGTATTTT
NA | NA | TRBJ1-2 | TRBV9 | CASSARIRDTSYGYTF | TGTGCCAGCAGCGCTAGAATTCGGGACACGAGTTATGGCTACACCTTC
TRBD1 | NA | TRBJ1-2 | TRBV6-5 | CASSYSGGRGYTF | TGTGCCAGCAGTTATTCAGGGGGCCGAGGCTACACCTTC
NA | once | TRBJ2-1 | TRBV10-3 | CAISESTSNEQFF | TGTGCCATCAGTGAGTCGACATCCAATGAGCAGTTCTTC
NA | once | TRBJ2-3 | TRBV5-1 | CASSTDTLKDTQYF | TGCGCCAGCAGCACGGATACCTTAAAGGATACGCAGTATTTT
NA | NA | TRBJ2-1 | TRBV7-6 | CASSRTQGIGEQFF | TGTGCCAGCAGCCGGACCCAGGGTATCGGTGAGCAGTTCTTC
NA | NA | TRBJ1-1 | TRBV28 | CASRHTQQVVAEAFF | TGTGCCAGCAGGCACACACAACAGGTCGTAGCTGAAGCTTTCTTT
NA | NA | TRBJ2-3 | TRBV7-2 | CASSPQSGPGLWYF | TGTGCCAGCAGCCCCCAAAGTGGACCGGGTCTTTGGTATTTT
NA | NA | TRBJ2-1 | TRBV7-2 | CASSLVQNEQFF | TGTGCCAGCAGCTTAGTGCAGAATGAGCAGTTCTTC
NA | NA | TRBJ1-1 | TRBV5-1 | CASSAGFWNTEAFF | TGCGCCAGCAGCGCAGGGTTTTGGAACACTGAAGCTTTCTTT
NA | NA | TRBJ1-1 | TRBV18 | CASSEGDRVRAFF | TGTGCCAGCTCCGAGGGTGACCGGGTGAGGGCTTTCTTT
NA | NA | TRBJ1-1 | TRBV28 | CASSPRGSVNTEAFF | TGTGCCAGCAGTCCCCGGGGTTCCGTGAACACTGAAGCTTTCTTT
TRBD2 | NA | TRBJ2-2 | TRBV18 | CASSPGGLAGGTNTGELFF | TGTGCCAGCTCACCAGGGGGACTAGCGGGAGGCACAAACACCGGGGAGCTGTTTTTT
NA | NA | TRBJ1-4 | TRBV25-1 | CASRRGEDEKLFF | TGTGCCAGCCGGCGGGGGGAGGACGAAAAACTGTTTTTT
NA | NA | TRBJ2-3 | TRBV10-2 | CASSEVGPLLGTDTQYF | TGCGCCAGCAGTGAGGTGGGGCCCCTCCTAGGCACAGATACGCAGTATTTT
TRBD1 | NA | TRBJ2-7 | TRBV5-1 | CASSPGGTGGIYEQYF | TGCGCCAGCAGCCCCGGGGGGACAGGGGGGATTTACGAGCAGTACTTC
NA | NA | TRBJ2-7 | TRBV6-5 | CASSYSFSSSYEQYF | TGTGCCAGCAGTTACTCCTTTAGTAGCTCCTACGAGCAGTACTTC
NA | NA | TRBJ1-1 | TRBV5-6 | CATGQGAGTEAFF | TGTGCCACCGGCCAAGGGGCCGGGACTGAAGCTTTCTTT
NA | NA | TRBJ1-2 | TRBV7-3 | CASSPARHNYGYTF | TGTGCCAGCAGTCCGGCCAGGCATAACTATGGCTACACCTTC
TRBD1 | NA | TRBJ2-2 | TRBV19 | CASSREQGRDTGELFF | TGTGCCAGTAGTAGGGAACAGGGGCGCGACACCGGGGAGCTGTTTTTT
NA | NA | TRBJ2-1 | TRBV29-1 | CSVVRSGYNEQFF | TGCAGCGTTGTTCGGTCGGGATACAATGAGCAGTTCTTC
NA | NA | TRBJ1-1 | TRBV7-2 | CASSLEATLNTEAFF | TGTGCCAGCAGCTTAGAGGCGACACTGAACACTGAAGCTTTCTTT
NA | NA | TRBJ1-2 | TRBV2 | CASMGVRTSGYTF | TGTGCCAGCATGGGGGTCAGGACCTCTGGCTACACCTTC
TRBD2 | NA | TRBJ2-5 | TRBV5-6 | CASSSTAVTSVPRKETQYF | TGTGCCAGCAGCTCAACAGCCGTGACTAGCGTCCCCCGGAAAGAGACCCAGTACTTC
TRBD2 | once | TRBJ2-1 | TRBV28 | CASRTGTTISEQFF | TGTGCCAGCAGAACCGGGACTACAATCAGTGAGCAGTTCTTC
NA | NA | TRBJ1-1 | TRBV30 | CAWSVNQGTEAFF | TGTGCCTGGAGTGTTAATCAGGGTACTGAAGCTTTCTTT
NA | NA | TRBJ1-2 | TRBV25-1 | CASTDRANYGYTF | TGTGCCAGTACCGACAGAGCTAACTATGGCTACACCTTC
TRBD1 | NA | TRBJ2-7 | TRBV6-6 | CASTERQGSYEQYF | TGTGCCAGCACGGAGAGACAGGGCTCCTACGAGCAGTACTTC
TRBD2 | NA | TRBJ2-2 | TRBV7-9 | CASSLEAGPTGELFF | TGTGCCAGCAGCTTAGAAGCGGGACCCACCGGGGAGCTGTTTTTT
TRBD1 | NA | TRBJ1-2 | TRBV11-2 | CASSLSGTGVGYTF | TGTGCCAGCAGCTTAAGTGGGACAGGGGTAGGCTACACCTTC
NA | NA | TRBJ1-3 | TRBV28 | CASSSGPQLRGNTIYF | TGTGCCAGCAGTTCGGGGCCTCAATTAAGGGGAAACACCATATATTTT
NA | NA | TRBJ2-1 | TRBV7-2 | CASSRDESSYNEQFF | TGTGCCAGCAGCCGGGATGAGAGCTCCTACAATGAGCAGTTCTTC
TRBD2 | NA | TRBJ2-3 | TRBV28 | CASSLWTSGDTDTQYF | TGTGCCAGCAGTTTATGGACTAGCGGAGACACAGATACGCAGTATTTT
NA | NA | TRBJ2-7 | TRBV5-1 | CASSLAEQFGVSYEQYF | TGCGCCAGCAGCTTGGCCGAGCAGTTTGGGGTCTCCTACGAGCAGTACTTC
TRBD1 | NA | TRBJ1-2 | TRBV6-5 | CASSNGQGSKGYTF | TGTGCCAGCAGTAACGGACAGGGTTCGAAAGGCTACACCTTC
TRBD1 | NA | TRBJ2-7 | TRBV10-3 | CAISGQGPDHEQYF | TGTGCCATCAGTGGACAGGGGCCCGACCACGAGCAGTACTTC
TRBD2 | NA | TRBJ2-1 | TRBV7-3 | CASSPSRAGGSYNEQFF | TGTGCCAGCAGCCCAAGCCGGGCGGGAGGCTCCTACAATGAGCAGTTCTTC
NA | NA | TRBJ1-1 | TRBV28 | CASRLNSVRYTEAFF | TGTGCCAGCAGACTTAACAGCGTACGGTACACTGAAGCTTTCTTT
TRBD1 | NA | TRBJ1-5 | TRBV19 | CASSIVGGGQPQHF | TGTGCCAGTAGTATAGTAGGGGGCGGTCAGCCCCAGCATTTT
NA | few | TRBJ1-1 | TRBV30 | CAWSRVRATEAFF | TGTGCCTGGTCTCGGGTGCGGGCCACTGAAGCTTTCTTT
NA | NA | TRBJ1-3 | TRBV4-2 | CASSPKEAYGNTIYF | TGTGCCAGCAGCCCGAAGGAAGCTTATGGAAACACCATATATTTT
TRBD1 | NA | TRBJ1-5 | TRBV5-1 | CASSPGTGVQPQHF | TGCGCCAGCAGCCCTGGGACAGGGGTTCAGCCCCAGCATTTT
TRBD2 | once | TRBJ2-1 | TRBV19 | CASRGREGPSSYNEQFF | TGTGCCAGTAGAGGGCGGGAGGGCCCCAGCTCCTACAATGAGCAGTTCTTC
NA | NA | TRBJ1-2 | TRBV28 | CASSSPALDSYGYTF | TGTGCCAGCAGTTCACCAGCCTTGGACAGCTATGGCTACACCTTC
NA | NA | TRBJ2-1 | TRBV10-1 | CASSDSARNNEQFF | TGCGCCAGCAGTGACTCCGCGAGAAACAATGAGCAGTTCTTC
TRBD1 | NA | TRBJ1-1 | TRBV27 | CASSLIQGRTEAFF | TGTGCCAGCAGTTTAATACAGGGGCGCACTGAAGCTTTCTTT
NA | NA | TRBJ1-1 | TRBV2 | CASNNVRGPEAFF | TGTGCCAGCAACAATGTTAGGGGACCTGAAGCTTTCTTT
NA | NA | TRBJ2-5 | TRBV7-9 | CASSLGSEETQYF | TGTGCCAGCAGCTTAGGTAGCGAAGAGACCCAGTACTTC
NA | NA | TRBJ2-1 | TRBV10-3 | CAISAHRGGRDEQFF | TGTGCCATCAGTGCCCACAGGGGAGGGAGGGATGAGCAGTTCTTC
NA | NA | TRBJ1-3 | TRBV28 | CASSLGFWSSGNTIYF | TGTGCCAGCAGTTTAGGGTTTTGGAGCTCTGGAAACACCATATATTTT
TRBD1 | NA | TRBJ2-7 | TRBV28 | CASRGGTGGYEQYF | TGTGCCAGCAGGGGCGGGACAGGGGGCTACGAGCAGTACTTC
NA | NA | TRBJ1-3 | TRBV28 | CASRSPGSSGNTIYF | TGTGCCAGCAGATCCCCAGGGTCATCTGGAAACACCATATATTTT
NA | once | TRBJ1-1 | TRBV15 | CATSRELNTEAFF | TGTGCCACCAGCAGAGAGCTGAACACTGAAGCTTTCTTT
NA | NA | TRBJ1-5 | TRBV18 | CASSPRNSNQPQHF | TGTGCCAGCTCACCACGAAATAGCAATCAGCCCCAGCATTTT
TRBD2 | NA | TRBJ2-5 | TRBV14 | CASSQGRKREGRKETQYF | TGTGCCAGCAGCCAAGGAAGGAAGCGGGAGGGGAGGAAGGAGACCCAGTACTTC